This TCR beta chain was identified during a study of cytomegalovirus exposure and HLA in healthy donors. Profiling relied on immunoSEQ multiplex PCR, and the TCRdb table lists in-frame clones only, not all of them. The sample includes about 40,000 clones, 80% to 95% of them seen just once. Germline CDR1 reads MGHRA; CDR2 reads YSYEKL. Trimming left V 0 bases short and J 7 bases short, with 16 bases between. The CDR3 has 15 residues. Sequencing was done on a sample of PBMCs. V usage is TRBV4-1 and J usage is TRBJ2-7; D is undetermined. The receptor was derived from a woman younger than 30 in good health and CMV-seronegative. The CDR3 protein is CASSQDAHRADEQYF. CDR3 nucleotides: TGCGCCAGCAGCCAAGATGCTCACAGAGCCGATGAGCAGTACTTC.